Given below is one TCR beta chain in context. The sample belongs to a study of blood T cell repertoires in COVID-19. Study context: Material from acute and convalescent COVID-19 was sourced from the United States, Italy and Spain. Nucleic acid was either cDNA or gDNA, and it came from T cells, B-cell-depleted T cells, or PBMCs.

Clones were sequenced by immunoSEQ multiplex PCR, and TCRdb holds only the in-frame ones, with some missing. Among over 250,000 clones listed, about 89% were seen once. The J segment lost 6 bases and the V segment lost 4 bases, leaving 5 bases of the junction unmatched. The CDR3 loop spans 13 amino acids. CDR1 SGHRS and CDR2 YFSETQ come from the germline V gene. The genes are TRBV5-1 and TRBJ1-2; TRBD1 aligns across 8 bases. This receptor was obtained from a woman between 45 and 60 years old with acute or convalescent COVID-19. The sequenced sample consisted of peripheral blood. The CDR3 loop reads CASSRDRQNGYTF. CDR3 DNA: TGCGCCAGCAGCCGGGACAGGCAGAATGGCTACACCTTC.